The 10 T cell receptor beta chains presented below share a single source sample, sequenced in a study of cytomegalovirus exposure and HLA in healthy donors. Both 60 Vbeta primers and 13 Jbeta primers went into the PCR. Method: immunoSEQ multiplex PCR; TCRdb's copy keeps in-frame clones and lacks some. The data show 170,000 or so clones, 84% seen once. Sequenced sample: PBMCs. The source is a girl aged 10 to 17 in good health and CMV-seropositive.

This chain uses TRBV6-5 with TRBJ1-1; 9 nucleotides line up with TRBD1. The CDR3 is 13 residues long. Germline CDR1 and CDR2: MNHEY and SVGAGI. V trimming: 6 bases; J trimming: 4 bases; junction bases outside the gene matches: 3. The CDR3 DNA sequence: TGTGCCAGCAGCCGGGGACAGGGCACTGAAGCTTTCTTT. It is translated as CASSRGQGTEAFF.

The rearrangement links TRBV7-2 to TRBJ1-3, with D unresolved. V was trimmed by 5 bases and J by 5 bases, leaving 10 bases between them. This CDR3 is built from 13 residues. CDR1 is SGHTA and CDR2 is FQGNSA in the germline V gene. CDR3 loop: CASSPALRNTIYF. In DNA, the CDR3 is TGTGCCAGCAGCCCTGCACTCAGAAACACCATATATTTT.

The chain uses TRBV27 and TRBJ2-1, with 10 bases lining up with TRBD1. The junction had 11 bases not matched to a gene; V was cut back by 3 bases and J by 3 bases. The CDR3 extends over 18 amino acids. Germline V gene sequence: CDR1 MNHEY, CDR2 SMNVEV (reference sequence). The CDR3 region is CASSFRWSGQGLYNEQFF. DNA of the CDR3: TGTGCCAGCAGTTTTAGGTGGTCGGGACAGGGGCTCTACAATGAGCAGTTCTTC.

This chain joins TRBV6-6 and TRBJ1-5; TRBD1 is a possible D gene (5 bases). Deletions cut 2 bases from V and 0 bases from J, with 11 bases between. This CDR3 is 16 amino acids long. Germline V gives CDR1 MNHNY, CDR2 SVGAGI (reference sequence). CDR3 region: CASSYPGAYSNQPQHF. For the CDR3, the DNA is TGTGCCAGCAGTTACCCTGGGGCGTATAGCAATCAGCCCCAGCATTTT.

This chain connects TRBV2 to TRBJ2-5; TRBD2 is a possible D gene (5 bases). CDR1 is SNHLY and CDR2 is FYNNEI in the germline V gene. This CDR3 is built from 15 residues. V was pared by 0 bases and J by 5 bases, with 13 bases between. The CDR3 DNA follows: TGTGCCAGCAGTGAAGCGCGAGGGAGTGGGGAGACCCAGTACTTC. It translates to CASSEARGSGETQYF.

This clone was counted only a few times. This sequence joins TRBV18 and TRBJ2-1; 8 bases agree with TRBD2. Germline assignment: CDR1 KGHSH and CDR2 LQKENI. V shed 4 bases, J shed 3 bases, and the junction held 5 bases outside the gene matches. This CDR3 has 15 amino acids. This chain's CDR3 is CASSLGLARYNEQFF. For the CDR3, the DNA is TGTGCCAGCTCACTCGGACTAGCCCGCTACAATGAGCAGTTCTTC.

The chain couples TRBV11-3 to TRBJ1-1; D remains ambiguous. Trimming took 7 bases from V and 6 from J, leaving 18 bases between them. The length of the CDR3 is 14 residues. Germline lookup yields CDR1 SGHNT and CDR2 YENEEA. The CDR3 DNA is TGTGCCAGCAACGCCGGGCTATCGGGAGCTGAAGCTTTCTTT. Protein sequence: CASNAGLSGAEAFF.

Notes on this clone: Its ends do not fully match the called genes, so a read error is possible. The rearrangement uses TRBV4-2 and TRBJ2-3; D is ambiguous. The CDR3 loop spans 15 amino acids. Germline V gene data show CDR1 as LGHNA and CDR2 as YNFKEQ. The CDR3: CASSQENSPTDTRYF. The CDR3 bases are TGTGCCAGCAGCCAAGAAAACAGCCCCACAGATACGCGGTATTTT.

The sample holds a few counts of this clone. The chain employs TRBV4-1 and TRBJ1-6; 8 bases fit TRBD1. This CDR3 has 15 amino acids. Germline values: CDR1 MGHRA, CDR2 YSYEKL. The V and J ends lost 4 bases and 10 bases, in that order; junction bases with no gene match: 9. The CDR3 nucleotides are TGCGCCAGCAGCCTCCTACAGGGGGATGGATCACCCCTCCACTTT. Translation gives CASSLLQGDGSPLHF.

This chain joins TRBV6-6 and TRBJ2-1; D is unclear. Trimming stripped 2 bases from V and 8 bases from J, with 4 bases between. CDR1 and CDR2 (germline): MNHNY, SVGAGI (reference sequence). The CDR3 has 11 residues. The CDR3 protein is CASSYGDEQFF. DNA of the CDR3: TGTGCCAGCAGTTACGGAGATGAGCAGTTCTTC.